Below are 25 T cell receptor beta chains sequenced from a single sample in a study of radiotherapy plus CTLA-4 blockade in lung cancer. Generated by immunoSEQ multiplex PCR, the TCRdb table keeps only in-frame clones and is missing some. This sample has about 49,000 clones; approximately 79% occur once, and the top ten carry approximately 12%. This material consisted of peripheral blood, taken from a patient treated with radiotherapy plus ipilimumab. The receptors stem from a human donor with non-small cell lung cancer who had stable disease on radiotherapy plus ipilimumab.

The chain employs TRBV7-9 and TRBJ1-2; D not certain. The germline V gene encodes CDR1 SEHNR and CDR2 FQNEAQ (reference sequence). V gave up 4 bases and J gave up 0 bases, with 18 bases separating them. This CDR3 has 17 residues. CDR3 nucleotide sequence: TGTGCCAGCAGCTCTCCCTCTTATGGGGAAACTAACTATGGCTACACCTTC. This gives the protein CASSSPSYGETNYGYTF.

The rearrangement links TRBV4-3 to TRBJ1-1; D ambiguous. The germline V gene has CDR1 LGHNA and CDR2 YSLEER. The CDR3 sequence is 13 residues long. Trimming removed 4 bases from V and 4 bases from J, with 10 bases in between. The CDR3 loop is CASSPSVGTEAFF. For the CDR3, the DNA is TGCGCCAGCAGCCCAAGCGTAGGCACTGAAGCTTTCTTT.

The V call is TRBV29-1, the J call TRBJ1-4; D perhaps matches TRBD1 (6 bases). The ends were cut back, 5 bases at V and 0 bases at J, with 13 bases in the middle. The length of the CDR3 is 15 residues. Germline assignment: CDR1 SQVTM and CDR2 ANQGSEA. CDR3 DNA sequence: TGCAGCGTTAAGGACAGTATAGCAACTAATGAAAAACTGTTTTTT. Its translation is CSVKDSIATNEKLFF.

The V gene is TRBV30, the J gene TRBJ1-4; a possible D gene is TRBD1 (5 bases). There are 15 residues in the CDR3. V was shortened by 0 bases and J by 4 bases, with 12 bases between the two germline ends. Germline V gene lookup returns CDR1 GTSNPN and CDR2 SVGIG (reference sequence). CDR3 loop: CAWSVRSGINEKLFF. For the CDR3, the DNA is TGTGCCTGGAGTGTACGGTCAGGGATTAATGAAAAACTGTTTTTT. The complete variable domain, with remaining parts taken from reference TRBV30 and TRBJ1-4, reads SQTIHQWPATLVQPVGSPLSLECTVEGTSNPNLYWYRQAAGRGLQLLFYSVGIGQISSEVPQNLSASRPQDRQFILSSKKLLLSDSGFYLCAWSVRSGINEKLFFGSGTQLSVL.

The chain is built from TRBV27 and TRBJ1-1; tentative D call: TRBD1 (6 bases). The germline V and J ends were trimmed by 5 bases and 0 bases, with 10 bases remaining between them. The CDR3 spans 14 residues. Germline assignment: CDR1 MNHEY and CDR2 SMNVEV (reference sequence). The CDR3 DNA reads as TGTGCCAGCAGTCGGTACAGGGTGAACACTGAAGCTTTCTTT. Translating gives CASSRYRVNTEAFF.

This chain connects TRBV6-4 to TRBJ2-1; D might be TRBD1 (5 bases). Trimming removed 6 bases at V and 4 bases at J, with 10 bases between. This CDR3 is built from 13 residues. Germline values: CDR1 MRHNA, CDR2 SNTAGT. DNA of the CDR3: TGTGCCAGCAGCGATGACAGTTACAATGAGCAGTTCTTC. It translates to CASSDDSYNEQFF.

The rearrangement links TRBV4-2 to TRBJ1-4, with a weak D call TRBD1 (5 bases). The CDR3 runs to 15 residues. The germline V gene encodes CDR1 LGHNA and CDR2 YNFKEQ. V was clipped by 4 bases and J by 0 bases, with 9 bases between them. In DNA, the CDR3 is TGTGCCAGCAGCCCTCAGACAGCAACTAATGAAAAACTGTTTTTT. Protein: CASSPQTATNEKLFF.

The rearrangement links TRBV7-2 to TRBJ2-1, with unresolved D. CDR1 SGHTA and CDR2 FQGNSA come from the germline V gene. V lost 4 bases to trimming and J lost 6 bases, with 10 bases between them. This CDR3 has 13 residues. This CDR3 is CASSWVEANEQFF. CDR3 nucleotides: TGTGCCAGCAGCTGGGTCGAGGCCAATGAGCAGTTCTTC.

This chain links TRBV18 with TRBJ1-3; D ambiguous. Trimming removed 3 bases at V and 0 bases at J, with 18 bases between. The CDR3 has 18 residues. Germline CDR1 is KGHSH and CDR2 is LQKENI. The CDR3 nucleotides read TGTGCCAGCTCACCCCTCGCACCCGGGTCCCTCTCTGGAAACACCATATATTTT. It codes for CASSPLAPGSLSGNTIYF. Full variable domain (remainder filled in from reference TRBV18 and TRBJ1-3): NAGVMQNPRHLVRRRGQEARLRCSPMKGHSHVYWYRQLPEEGLKFMVYLQKENIIDESGMPKERFSAEFPKEGPSILRIQQVVRGDSAAYFCASSPLAPGSLSGNTIYFGEGSWLTVV.

The chain is built from TRBV7-9 and TRBJ2-3; TRBD1 is a possible D gene (7 bases). Looked up from germline, CDR1 is SEHNR and CDR2 is FQNEAQ (reference sequence). The CDR3 is 17 residues long. Trimming removed 4 bases at V and 2 bases at J, with 19 bases between. DNA of the CDR3: TGTGCCAGCAGCTCTCGGACAGGACTAAAATTCACAGATACGCAGTATTTT. It specifies CASSSRTGLKFTDTQYF.

This chain connects TRBV25-1 to TRBJ2-7; D assignment may be TRBD1 or TRBD2 (6 bases each). Trimming took off 1 base at V and 5 bases at J, with 9 bases between the two ends. This CDR3 is 13 amino acids long. Germline values: CDR1 MGHDK, CDR2 SYGVNS. The CDR3 DNA follows: TGTGCCAGCAGTGAATTGGGGGGCCACGAGCAGTACTTC. Translating gives CASSELGGHEQYF.

The chain carries TRBV14 and TRBJ1-2; 11 nucleotides agree with TRBD1. Germline-derived CDR1 and CDR2 are SGHDN and FVKESK. V shed 1 base and J 7 bases; nucleotides not matched to a gene: 5. This CDR3 has 15 residues. The CDR3 DNA follows: TGTGCCAGCAGCCAAGGAGGACAGGGGGCGCCTGGCTACACCTTC. This codes for CASSQGGQGAPGYTF.

The chain uses TRBV28 and TRBJ1-1; 8 positions match TRBD1. V was clipped by 5 bases and J by 10 bases; unmatched bases: 6. CDR3 size: 12 residues. The germline CDR1 and CDR2 sequences are MDHEN and SYDVKM. The DNA of the CDR3 is TGTGCCAGCAGTCTTTTAACAGGGGGAGCTTTCTTT. It translates to CASSLLTGGAFF.

V and J are TRBV9 and TRBJ2-5; 9 positions agree with TRBD2. Germline V gene lookup returns CDR1 SGDLS and CDR2 YYNGEE. The CDR3 is 16 residues long. Trimming at V came to 0 bases and at J to 5 bases, leaving 8 bases not matched to a gene. DNA of the CDR3: TGTGCCAGCAGCGTAGCTGGCGGGGGGGCTTGGGAGACCCAGTACTTC. This sequence encodes CASSVAGGGAWETQYF. Full variable domain (outside the CDR3, taken from reference TRBV9 and TRBJ2-5): DSGVTQTPKHLITATGQRVTLRCSPRSGDLSVYWYQQSLDQGLQFLIQYYNGEERAKGNILERFSAQQFPDLHSELNLSSLELGDSALYFCASSVAGGGAWETQYFGPGTRLLVL.

The V gene is TRBV18, the J gene TRBJ1-1, with D tentatively TRBD1 (5 bases). V lost 5 bases and J 6 bases, leaving 10 bases between the germline ends. Germline CDR1 and CDR2: KGHSH and LQKENI. This CDR3 has 12 residues. CDR3 sequence reads: CASSGGDPEAFF. CDR3 coding DNA: TGTGCCAGCTCAGGAGGGGACCCTGAAGCTTTCTTT.

J is TRBJ2-7 and V is TRBV19; D tentatively reads TRBD1 or TRBD2 (5 bases each). The length of the CDR3 is 17 residues. Trimming took off 3 bases at V and 4 bases at J, with 22 bases between the two ends. In germline, CDR1 is LNHDA, CDR2 SQIVND (reference sequence). Written as DNA, the CDR3 is TGTGCCAGTAGTATTAATTCCGGGACCTCGGACCATTACGAGCAGTACTTC. Amino acids: CASSINSGTSDHYEQYF.

This clone is medium-sized. The chain joins TRBV27 to TRBJ1-4; D is unclear. With 6 bases removed from V and 3 bases from J, the gap between germline ends came to 11 bases. Germline lookup yields CDR1 MNHEY and CDR2 SMNVEV (reference sequence). The CDR3 runs to 14 residues. The CDR3 loop reads CASRNGLANEKLFF. Written as DNA, the CDR3 is TGTGCCAGCAGGAACGGCCTTGCTAATGAAAAACTGTTTTTT. The complete variable domain, with remaining parts taken from reference TRBV27 and TRBJ1-4, reads EAQVTQNPRYLITVTGKKLTVTCSQNMNHEYMSWYRQDPGLGLRQIYYSMNVEVTDKGDVPEGYKVSRKEKRNFPLILESPSPNQTSLYFCASRNGLANEKLFFGSGTQLSVL.

This rearrangement joins TRBV29-1 to TRBJ2-3, with 9 bases lining up with TRBD2. The CDR3 length is 14 residues. Germline CDR1 and CDR2: SQVTM and ANQGSEA. V shed 2 bases and J 4 bases; nucleotides not matched to a gene: 4. CDR3 coding DNA: TGCAGCGTTGAACGCGGGGGGGCCCCAGATACGCAGTATTTT. It specifies CSVERGGAPDTQYF.

The rearrangement links TRBV2 to TRBJ2-3, with 10 bases lining up with TRBD2. The CDR3 consists of 14 residues. With 5 bases clipped from V and 13 bases from J, the junction kept 12 bases outside the gene matches. The germline V gene has CDR1 SNHLY and CDR2 FYNNEI. DNA of the CDR3: TGTGCCAGCAGTCCCGGGACTAGCGTATCTTCGGAGTATTTT. Amino acids: CASSPGTSVSSEYF.

This clone was picked up many times. The CDR3 loop reads CASSLGGTGSYEQYV. The CDR3 nucleotides are TGTGCCAGCAGCTTGGGTGGGACAGGCTCCTACGAGCAGTACGTC. V and J are TRBV5-6 and TRBJ2-7; 8 bases are shared with TRBD1. The J segment lost 0 bases and the V segment lost 0 bases, leaving 2 bases of the junction unmatched. From germline, CDR1 is SGHDT and CDR2 YYEEEE. The CDR3 extends over 15 amino acids.

The V call is TRBV27, the J call TRBJ1-5, with 7 positions matching TRBD1. Trimming cost V 0 bases and J 2 bases; bases outside gene matches: 19. The CDR3 loop spans 21 amino acids. Germline V lookup: CDR1 MNHEY, CDR2 SMNVEV (reference sequence). CDR3 protein: CASSLSRILGTVSRGNQPQHF. The CDR3 nucleotides read TGTGCCAGCAGTTTATCAAGAATCTTGGGGACAGTCTCCAGGGGCAATCAGCCCCAGCATTTT.

This chain links TRBV5-4 with TRBJ2-3; D is perhaps TRBD1 or TRBD2 (6 bases each). Germline CDR1 SGHNT, CDR2 YYREEE (reference sequence). The V and J ends lost 7 bases and 4 bases respectively, with 19 bases between them. CDR3 length: 15 residues. The DNA of the CDR3 is TGTGCCAGCCATTGGGCTGGGGGGCGGGCAGATACGCAGTATTTT. Encoded protein: CASHWAGGRADTQYF.

V gene TRBV11-3 combines with J gene TRBJ2-2; 10 bases are a match to TRBD1. Germline V gives CDR1 SGHNT, CDR2 YENEEA. V was clipped by 5 bases and J by 7 bases; unmatched bases: 10. The CDR3 totals 16 residues. CDR3 sequence reads: CASSETGTGVLGELFF. DNA for the CDR3: TGTGCCAGCAGCGAAACCGGGACAGGGGTTCTCGGGGAGCTGTTTTTT.

The chain has TRBV10-1 and TRBJ2-1, with TRBD1 matching over 7 bases. Trimming removed 5 bases from V and 6 bases from J; junction bases left unmatched: 10. Germline assignment: CDR1 WNHNN and CDR2 SYGVQD (reference sequence). CDR3 size: 15 residues. In nucleotides, the CDR3 is TGCGCCAGCAGTTATTCACAGGGGTCGGGCAATGAGCAGTTCTTC. Translation: CASSYSQGSGNEQFF.

The rearrangement links TRBV18 to TRBJ2-1, with 9 bases that match TRBD1. Germline lookup yields CDR1 KGHSH and CDR2 LQKENI. This CDR3 contains 16 residues. With V trimmed by 4 bases and J by 6 bases, 10 bases remained unmatched. This chain's CDR3 is CASSLDPGTGINEQFF. The CDR3 nucleotides are TGTGCCAGCTCACTAGATCCCGGGACAGGGATCAATGAGCAGTTCTTC.